Listed below are T cell receptor beta chains from one sample, sequenced in a study of T cell therapy after organ transplantation. Sequenced by immunoSEQ multiplex PCR; TCRdb stores in-frame clones only, minus some. Of roughly 15,000 clones listed, over 75% are singletons. These receptors' antigens are unknown. Sequenced material: CD8+ T cells from blood, taken after autologous CMV-specific T cell therapy. These receptor sequences come from a human patient who had received a solid organ transplant and had CMV disease. Some T cells may be provided by the graft donor. CDR3s include the opening cysteine and the closing phenylalanine or tryptophan.

V,CDR3
TRBV6-1,CASSDRQGGLTEAFF
TRBV6-5,CASSYVSGKAGEQFF
TRBV5-6,CASSLGGTAGEQYF
TRBV19,CASSAGVEQYF
TRBV7-9,CASSFLQQNTEAFF
TRBV7-3,CASSLNLNRGSNEQYF
TRBV4-2,CASSFQSNYGYTF
TRBV25-1,CASSLGGGSLNTIYF
TRBV27,CASSLSSGSLSYEQYF
TRBV27,CASSFAGAYYEQYF
TRBV6-5,CASTVNRGGEAFF
TRBV7-2,CASSLAIAGYQETQYF
TRBV6-5,CASSPTGTAYYEQYF
TRBV19,CASSNQGWAGELFF
TRBV4-3,CASSQDGRANEKLFF
TRBV6-1,CASSEQQGHGNTIYF
TRBV7-2,CASSLRRGPYEQYF
TRBV19,CASTIDGESGNTIYF
TRBV27,CASTLWAGGSYNEQFF
TRBV6-6,CASSKPGVTYNEQFF
TRBV27,CASSFGERTGGDEQFF
TRBV6-5,CASSYRQETQYF
TRBV9,CASSGDRDSNQPQHF
TRBV21-1,CASSKLGRGVDYGYTF
TRBV6-4,CASSDGVATTDTQYF
TRBV6-6,CASSSGYPGETQYF
TRBV6-4,CASSDSGENIQYF
TRBV19,CASRERQTNTEAFF
TRBV27,CASSFAWADRKTQYF
TRBV10-3,CAINPPTGSYNEQFF
TRBV13,CASSQIGENTEAFF
TRBV4-3,CASSQRTANYGYTF
TRBV6-5,CASSYPRAGAPQYF
TRBV27,CASSLSIRYEQYF
TRBV5-6,CASSFQSNYGYTF
TRBV6-6,CASSLGYEQYF
TRBV7-9,CASSYSLEAFF
TRBV4-1,CASTPGLHMETQYF
TRBV19,CASRPWDRENNQPQHF
TRBV29-1,CSVQASGSARGSNEQFF
TRBV4-3,CASSQGWGGNTEAFF
TRBV6-4,CASSDGTDTDTQYF
TRBV7-9,CASSLAQDQETQYF
TRBV5-1,CASSVDRLNEQYF
TRBV7-8,CASSEGRGGQTQYF
TRBV28,CASSLEVRGAHTEAFF